The rows below give T cell receptor beta chains drawn from one sample of a study of response to subunit inactivated influenza vaccine. A single record per CDR3 protein comes from TCRdb applying MiXCR to the RT-PCR reads. This sample has hundreds of thousands of distinct CDR3 sequences, with over 11% found just once. Sample: PBMCs from blood, taken around 14 days before vaccination. The source is a man aged 50-59 years who received an inactivated influenza vaccine. The CDR3 runs from the conserved cysteine through the conserved F or W. D genes are given only for firm matches. Size values are once, few and many counts, or a class for expanded clones, and some rows have none.

d_call | clone_size | j_call | v_call | cdr3_aa | cdr3_nt
. | once | TRBJ1-1 | TRBV28 | CASSLRTTYTEAFF | TGTGCCAGCAGTTTGAGGACGACTTACACTGAAGCTTTCTTT
. | . | TRBJ2-7 | TRBV11-2 | CASKFSFRRNEQYF | TGTGCCAGCAAGTTTAGTTTTAGGAGGAACGAGCAGTACTTC
TRBD1 | . | TRBJ1-4 | TRBV29-1 | CSYRQGATNEKLFF | TGCAGCTATCGACAGGGGGCAACTAATGAAAAACTGTTTTTT
. | few | TRBJ2-2 | TRBV12-3/TRBV12-4 | CASSRLYRAPGTGELFF | TGTGCCAGCAGCCGACTCTACAGGGCCCCGGGGACCGGGGAGCTGTTTTTT
TRBD1 | few | TRBJ1-2 | TRBV2 | CASSPQGDGYTF | TGTGCCAGCAGTCCTCAGGGGGATGGCTACACCTTC
. | few | TRBJ1-1 | TRBV3-1 | CASSQGKGTEAFF | TGTGCCAGCAGCCAGGGGAAGGGCACTGAAGCTTTCTTT
. | many | TRBJ2-3 | TRBV27 | CASGSGRTDTQYF | TGTGCCAGCGGCTCGGGCCGCACAGATACGCAGTATTTT
. | many | TRBJ1-1 | TRBV7-2 | CASSLWGKAFF | TGTGCCAGCAGCTTATGGGGTAAAGCTTTCTTT
TRBD2 | . | TRBJ2-3 | TRBV5-1 | CASRPLAGESTDTQYF | TGCGCCAGCAGACCCCTAGCGGGAGAGAGCACAGATACGCAGTATTTT
TRBD1 | few | TRBJ2-7 | TRBV25-1 | CASSGGTGGEQYF | TGTGCCAGCAGTGGCGGGACAGGGGGCGAGCAGTACTTC
. | few | TRBJ2-3 | TRBV5-5 | CASSGHINPSTDTQYF | TGTGCCAGCAGCGGGCACATAAACCCGAGCACAGATACGCAGTATTTT
. | . | TRBJ2-7 | TRBV20-1 | CSALGRGRESYEQYF | TGCAGTGCTCTAGGTCGGGGGCGCGAATCCTACGAGCAGTACTTC
TRBD1 | . | TRBJ2-1 | TRBV7-9 | CASRRPGTAYNEQFF | TGTGCCAGCCGCAGACCCGGGACAGCTTACAATGAGCAGTTCTTC
. | . | TRBJ2-1 | TRBV19 | CASSMGGGRNEQFF | TGTGCCAGTAGTATGGGGGGGGGCCGCAATGAGCAGTTCTTC
. | many | TRBJ1-2 | TRBV27 | CASKTGANYGYTF | TGTGCCAGCAAAACCGGGGCTAACTATGGCTACACCTTC
TRBD1 | many | TRBJ1-1 | TRBV7-2 | CASSLDRGTAFF | TGTGCCAGCAGCTTGGACAGGGGGACGGCTTTCTTT
TRBD1 | . | TRBJ1-5 | TRBV12-3/TRBV12-4 | CASAGTGRANQPQHF | TGTGCCAGCGCCGGGACAGGGCGGGCGAATCAGCCCCAGCATTTT
TRBD2 | . | TRBJ2-5 | TRBV6-2/TRBV6-3 | CASSPLLAGALPPLGETQYF | TGTGCCAGCAGCCCACTTCTAGCGGGAGCCCTCCCCCCCCTCGGAGAGACCCAGTACTTC
TRBD2 | few | TRBJ2-1 | TRBV20-1 | CSARRGGPTTEQFF | TGCAGTGCTAGACGGGGGGGCCCAACGACTGAGCAGTTCTTC
TRBD1 | . | TRBJ2-2 | TRBV10-2 | CASGPPHLRTGNTGELFF | TGCGCCAGCGGGCCCCCCCATCTTAGGACAGGCAACACCGGGGAGCTGTTTTTT
TRBD2 | . | TRBJ2-7 | TRBV6-1 | CASSEVGLPGGYEQYF | TGTGCCAGCAGTGAGGTGGGGCTTCCCGGGGGGTACGAGCAGTACTTC
TRBD1 | many | TRBJ2-5 | TRBV12-3/TRBV12-4 | CASSDREQETQYF | TGTGCCAGCAGTGACAGGGAACAAGAGACCCAGTACTTC
. | . | TRBJ1-6 | TRBV20-1 | CSARSTRGWGNSPLHF | TGCAGTGCTAGATCTACAAGGGGTTGGGGGAATTCACCCCTCCACTTT
. | . | TRBJ2-3 | TRBV5-1 | CASSLPRGPTDTQYF | TGCGCCAGCAGCTTGCCTCGGGGGCCAACAGATACGCAGTATTTT